This passage covers 23 T cell receptor beta chains from one sample sequenced in a study of molecular identifiers for immune sequencing clone quantification (dated by TCRdb to between 2018 and 2020). The method behind the library was PCR. Reads for this sample came from a NextSeq 500. The public reads were quality trimmed at Q25 with fastp and then assembled into clones with MiXCR by TCRdb, keeping productive beta chains. Each entry is one CDR3 protein sequence, shown with its most common DNA and genes. The sample includes under 600,000 distinct CDR3 sequences, with around 25% observed a single time. The leading ten clones occupy 0.76% of the sample. The material sequenced was naive CD8+ T cells from blood, with Jurkat cell RNA spiked in. The cell subset or site label on this specimen signifies: FACS-sorted CD8+CD4-CCR7+CD45RA+ naive T cells. The receptor set was obtained from a human donor in good health. Some libraries in this study had Jurkat cell RNA spiked in.

This clonotype was counted only a few times. The chain couples TRBV4-3 to TRBJ2-2; TRBD2 is a possible D gene (5 bases). The CDR3 consists of 13 residues. Trimming took off 3 bases at V and 6 bases at J, with 8 bases between the two ends. Germline values: CDR1 LGHNA, CDR2 YSLEER. The CDR3 region has the DNA TGCGCCAGCAGCCAGCCCGGGGCCGGGGAGCTGTTTTTT. It encodes CASSQPGAGELFF.

V usage is TRBV7-9 and J usage is TRBJ2-7; perhaps TRBD2 as D (6 bases). From germline, CDR1 is SEHNR and CDR2 FQNEAQ (reference sequence). Trimming took 5 bases from V and 4 from J, leaving 27 bases between them. The CDR3 is made up of 18 amino acids. The CDR3 DNA follows: TGTGCCAGCAGCCCCAGGGTGGGGACTCCCAACATAGGATACGAGCAGTACTTC. This gives the protein CASSPRVGTPNIGYEQYF.

This clonotype is a singleton in its sample. A single base separates this from a much larger clone, so it may be a read error. The chain uses TRBV5-6 and TRBJ2-7; the match to TRBD2 covers 13 bases. The CDR3 spans 17 residues. Trimming at V came to 2 bases and at J to 1 base, leaving 6 bases not matched to a gene. Germline V gene data show CDR1 as SGHDT and CDR2 as YYEEEE. DNA of the CDR3: TGTGCCAGCAGCTTTGGACTAGCGGGAGATGTGTCCTACGAGCAGTACTTC. Its protein is CASSFGLAGDVSYEQYF.

This clonotype appeared many times. V usage is TRBV7-2 and J usage is TRBJ2-1; 8 bases align to TRBD2. Germline trimming cut 0 bases from V and 10 bases from J; bases unmatched to any gene: 8. Germline loops: CDR1 SGHTA, CDR2 FQGNSA. This CDR3 has 15 residues. The CDR3 reads CASSLAVGGAVEQFF. The CDR3 bases are TGTGCCAGCAGCTTAGCGGTCGGGGGGGCCGTAGAGCAGTTCTTC. Filled out from reference TRBV7-2 and TRBJ2-1, the complete variable domain reads GAGVSQSPSNKVTEKGKDVELRCDPISGHTALYWYRQSLGQGLEFLIYFQGNSAPDKSGLPSDRFSAERTGGSVSTLTIQRTQQEDSAVYLCASSLAVGGAVEQFFGPGTRLTVL.

V and J are TRBV7-3 and TRBJ2-1; 9 bases match TRBD2. The CDR3 consists of 16 residues. The J segment lost 8 bases and the V segment lost 1 base, leaving 9 bases of the junction unmatched. CDR1 and CDR2 (germline): SGHTA, FQGTGA. CDR3 in amino acids: CASSLIAGGTYYEQFF. The CDR3 nucleotides read TGTGCCAGCAGCTTAATCGCGGGAGGGACATACTATGAGCAGTTCTTC.

The table lists this clonotype with a few counts. This chain joins TRBV19 and TRBJ2-5; D possibly corresponds to TRBD1 (6 bases). Germline-derived CDR1 and CDR2 are LNHDA and SQIVND (reference sequence). Trimming took 4 bases from V and 1 from J, leaving 16 bases between them. This CDR3 contains 16 residues. CDR3 amino acids: CASSTPGEPLQETQYF. CDR3 coding DNA: TGTGCCAGTAGTACCCCAGGGGAGCCGCTCCAAGAGACCCAGTACTTC.

Many counts were recorded for this clonotype. The chain employs TRBV4-2 and TRBJ2-3, with no clear D. Germline V gene lookup returns CDR1 LGHNA and CDR2 YNFKEQ. V lost 0 bases and J 3 bases, leaving 13 bases between the germline ends. This CDR3 spans 16 amino acids. CDR3 amino acids: CASSQEVTYATDTQYF. The CDR3 bases are TGTGCCAGCAGCCAAGAGGTGACCTATGCAACAGATACGCAGTATTTT.

About this clonotype: The junction departs from germline at one end; a sequencing error may be responsible. The V call is TRBV6-6, the J call TRBJ1-4; D unclear. Germline V gene data show CDR1 as MNHNY and CDR2 as SVGAGI (reference sequence). The CDR3 runs to 11 residues. Here the CDR3 DNA reads TGTGCCAGCAGCCGAAATGAAAAACCGTTTTTT. It encodes CASSRNEKPFF.

Regarding this clonotype: This may stem from a read error, because a much larger clone lies one nucleotide away. This rearrangement joins TRBV13 to TRBJ1-1; D is ambiguous. The V gene's germline CDR1 is PRHDT and CDR2 FYEKMQ (reference sequence). The length of the CDR3 is 12 residues. Written as DNA, the CDR3 is TGTGCCAGCAGCTTGGAACGAACTGAAGCTCTCTTT. It specifies CASSLERTEALF.

This clonotype was found once. A much larger clone differs by one base, so this may be a read error. The chain uses TRBV7-6 and TRBJ1-6; D not resolved. The CDR3 totals 14 residues. The germline V gene has CDR1 SGHVS and CDR2 FNYEAQ. The chain's CDR3 is CASSLAGYNSPHHF. CDR3 nucleotides: TGTGCCAGCAGCTTAGCAGGCTATAATTCACCCCACCACTTT.

This clonotype was found a few times. This rearrangement joins TRBV12-3 or TRBV12-4 to TRBJ2-6, with 8 positions matching TRBD1. J gave up 2 bases and V 5 bases, and 17 bases lay outside the gene matches. The CDR3 covers 20 residues. The chain's CDR3 is CASSSSILGQGVPGANVLTF. CDR3 DNA sequence: TGTGCCAGCAGTAGCTCCATTTTAGGACAGGGCGTCCCTGGGGCCAACGTCCTGACTTTC.

This clonotype was observed a handful of times. V is TRBV20-1 and J is TRBJ2-3; 8 bases agree with TRBD1. After removal of 3 bases from V and 2 bases from J, the junction contained 7 bases not matched to a gene. Germline-derived CDR1 and CDR2 are DFQATT and SNEGSKA (reference sequence). The CDR3 totals 15 residues. For the CDR3, the DNA is TGCAGTGCTAGCGGACAGGGAGCGCCCACAGATACGCAGTATTTT. Residues: CSASGQGAPTDTQYF.

This chain connects TRBV10-3 to TRBJ1-1; perhaps TRBD1 as D (5 bases). The CDR3 consists of 16 residues. V was trimmed by 2 bases and J by 1 base, leaving 14 bases between them. The germline CDR1 and CDR2 sequences are ENHRY and SYGVKD. The CDR3 nucleotides are TGTGCCATCAGTGAGATAGGGGTCTCGGGGAACACTGAAGCTTTCTTT. This codes for CAISEIGVSGNTEAFF.

This clonotype was recorded many times. The chain combines TRBV20-1 with TRBJ2-3; TRBD1 matches 11 bases. With V trimmed by 6 bases and J by 0 bases, 5 bases remained unmatched. CDR3 length: 15 amino acids. Looked up from germline, CDR1 is DFQATT and CDR2 is SNEGSKA (reference sequence). The CDR3 region is CSARDRGTSTDTQYF. In DNA, the CDR3 is TGCAGTGCAAGGGACAGGGGGACGAGCACAGATACGCAGTATTTT.

This sequence joins TRBV5-5 and TRBJ2-5; 8 positions agree with TRBD2. V lost 4 bases and J lost 1; bases outside the gene matches: 6. This CDR3 has 15 residues. From germline, CDR1 is SGHKS and CDR2 YYEKEE (reference sequence). The CDR3 coding sequence is TGTGCCAGCAGCGGATATAGCGGGGTCCAAGAGACCCAGTACTTC. Its protein is CASSGYSGVQETQYF.

Details on this clonotype: Compared with germline, one end of the junction differs, possibly owing to a read error. The V call is TRBV4-3, the J call TRBJ1-4, with D hard to call. The length of the CDR3 is 15 residues. From germline, CDR1 is LGHNA and CDR2 YSLEER. CDR3 protein: CANSPEAPTNEKLFF. The CDR3 region has the DNA TGCGCCAACAGCCCAGAGGCACCAACTAATGAAAAACTGTTTTTT.

This clonotype was recorded a few times. The rearrangement links TRBV7-3 to TRBJ1-1; D gene unclear. From germline, CDR1 is SGHTA and CDR2 FQGTGA. The CDR3 is 15 residues long. V was cut by 1 base and J by 4 bases, with 13 bases left in between. The DNA of the CDR3 is TGTGCCAGCAGCTTAAACGTCGTAGGGCCCACTGAAGCTTTCTTT. It yields the protein CASSLNVVGPTEAFF. The full variable domain, in which reference TRBV7-3 and TRBJ1-1 provide the parts outside the CDR3, is GAGVSQTPSNKVTEKGKYVELRCDPISGHTALYWYRQSLGQGPEFLIYFQGTGAADDSGLPNDRFFAVRPEGSVSTLKIQRTERGDSAVYLCASSLNVVGPTEAFFGQGTRLTVV.

This clonotype was observed a handful of times. V and J are TRBV20-1 and TRBJ2-7; weak D call: TRBD2 (5 bases). The ends were cut back, 0 bases at V and 6 bases at J, with 15 bases in the middle. Germline CDR1 reads DFQATT; CDR2 reads SNEGSKA (reference sequence). The CDR3 contains 14 residues. CDR3 amino acids: CSARDYRGLSEQYF. In DNA, the CDR3 is TGCAGTGCTAGAGATTATCGAGGGTTAAGCGAGCAGTACTTC.

This clonotype has more than one count but fewer than ten. The chain combines TRBV12-3 or TRBV12-4 with TRBJ1-4; D perhaps matches TRBD1 (6 bases). The CDR3 totals 15 residues. V gave up 3 bases and J gave up 8 bases, with 16 bases separating them. This chain's CDR3 is CASSLNRVSTEKLFF. DNA for the CDR3: TGTGCCAGCAGTTTGAACAGGGTGTCTACCGAAAAACTGTTTTTT.

V gene TRBV12-3 or TRBV12-4 combines with J gene TRBJ2-6; 7 positions agree with TRBD1. This CDR3 comprises 16 residues. V lost 3 bases, J lost 0 bases, and 2 bases stayed unmatched. CDR3 sequence: CASSLGQSSGANVLTF. DNA of the CDR3: TGTGCCAGCAGTTTGGGACAGAGCTCTGGGGCCAACGTCCTGACTTTC.

Worth noting for this clonotype: A single base separates this from a much larger clone, so it may be a read error. This rearrangement joins TRBV19 to TRBJ2-2; D gene uncertain. The CDR3 has 15 residues. Germline CDR1 is LNHDA and CDR2 is SQIVND (reference sequence). The CDR3 sequence: CASSILTQNAGELFF. The CDR3 DNA is TGTGCCAGTAGTATTTTAACTCAGAACGCCGGGGAGCTGTTTTTT.

V usage is TRBV7-6 and J usage is TRBJ2-5; TRBD1 or TRBD2 may be the D gene (5 bases each). CDR1 SGHVS and CDR2 FNYEAQ come from the germline V gene. The V end was cut by 0 bases, the J end by 2 bases, with 13 bases between. This CDR3 spans 16 amino acids. CDR3 sequence (DNA): TGTGCCAGCAGCTTAGCATTTGTGGGGGTGCAAGAGACCCAGTACTTC. Translation gives CASSLAFVGVQETQYF.

This rearrangement joins TRBV7-9 to TRBJ1-1; TRBD1 aligns across 8 bases. V gave up 5 bases and J gave up 10 bases; unmatched junction bases: 12. The CDR3 sequence is 14 residues long. Looked up from germline, CDR1 is SEHNR and CDR2 is FQNEAQ (reference sequence). CDR3 sequence (DNA): TGTGCCAGCAGCCTCCCCGACCGGACAGGGCCAGCTTTCTTT. It encodes CASSLPDRTGPAFF.